One and the same sample provided the 26 T cell receptor beta chains below, sequenced in a study of T cell responses to AZD1222 COVID-19 vaccine. Method: immunoSEQ multiplex PCR; TCRdb's copy keeps in-frame clones and lacks some. The sample carries about 180,000 clones, 90% to 95% recorded once. The sequences come from peripheral blood, collected 28 days after the second dose of the MenACWY control vaccine. These TCRs come from an adult who received the MenACWY meningococcal vaccine as a control.

The rearrangement uses TRBV12-3 or TRBV12-4 and TRBJ1-1, with TRBD1 matching 7 bases. The CDR3 is 13 residues long. V was pared by 6 bases and J by 3 bases, with 4 bases of the junction left unmatched. The chain's CDR3 is CASSKGQYTEAFF. In DNA, the CDR3 is TGTGCCAGCAGCAAGGGACAGTACACTGAAGCTTTCTTT.

This chain links TRBV7-2 with TRBJ2-1; 11 positions match TRBD2. This CDR3 region has 17 residues. V lost 5 bases to trimming and J lost 3 bases; unmatched junction nucleotides: 9. CDR1 and CDR2 (germline): SGHTA, FQGNSA. The CDR3 here is CASSLSSGGVLYNEQFF. The CDR3 DNA reads TGTGCCAGCAGCCTTAGTAGCGGGGGGGTCCTCTACAATGAGCAGTTCTTC.

The chain combines TRBV5-1 with TRBJ2-7; weak D call: TRBD1 (5 bases). The V and J ends lost 0 bases and 0 bases respectively, with 16 bases between them. The germline V gene encodes CDR1 SGHRS and CDR2 YFSETQ. The CDR3 has 17 amino acids. The CDR3 sequence is CASSLAVGSGYSYEQYF. The CDR3, as DNA: TGCGCCAGCAGCTTGGCGGTGGGGTCAGGGTACTCCTACGAGCAGTACTTC.

V and J are TRBV15 and TRBJ1-4; the match to TRBD1 covers 10 bases. CDR1 and CDR2 from the germline V gene are LNHNV and YYDKDF (reference sequence). V was clipped by 1 base and J by 1 base; unmatched bases: 3. This CDR3 region has 17 residues. Written as DNA, the CDR3 is TGTGCCACCAGCAGAGGCGGACAGGGGGGAACTAATGAAAAACTGTTTTTT. Encoded protein: CATSRGGQGGTNEKLFF.

The chain has TRBV6-6 and TRBJ1-1; tentative D call: TRBD1 (5 bases). CDR1 and CDR2 from the germline V gene are MNHNY and SVGAGI (reference sequence). The CDR3 loop spans 14 amino acids. V dropped 7 bases and J dropped 4 bases, with 16 bases sitting between them. CDR3 in amino acids: CASISGGARTEAFF. The CDR3 bases are TGTGCCAGCATCTCAGGCGGGGCACGCACTGAAGCTTTCTTT.

The chain is built from TRBV7-8 and TRBJ1-2; no firm D call. This CDR3 spans 12 amino acids. Germline V CDR1 and CDR2: SGHVS, FQNEAQ. Between the trimmed V and J ends, which lost 1 base and 8 bases, there was a span of 8 bases. CDR3 sequence (DNA): TGTGCCAGCAGCTTAGGCCTAAACGGCTACACCTTC. It codes for CASSLGLNGYTF.

The gene calls are TRBV20-1 and TRBJ2-5; a possible D gene is TRBD2 (6 bases). Trimming shortened V by 6 bases and J by 7 bases, and 12 bases separated the two germline ends. This CDR3 is built from 11 residues. The germline gives CDR1 DFQATT, CDR2 SNEGSKA (reference sequence). As DNA, the CDR3 is TGCAGTGCGGGGGGTAAGGGGACCCAGTACTTC. Protein: CSAGGKGTQYF.

The genes are TRBV11-2 and TRBJ2-7, with D possibly matching TRBD2 (5 bases). This CDR3 comprises 15 residues. The germline V and J ends were trimmed by 1 base and 3 bases, with 13 bases remaining between them. Germline V gene lookup returns CDR1 SGHAT and CDR2 FQNNGV. The CDR3 DNA reads TGTGCCAGCAGCTTAGGTTTCACCGGGATCTACGAGCAGTACTTC. Translated, it gives CASSLGFTGIYEQYF.

This sequence joins TRBV2 and TRBJ1-4; D unclear. Trimming pared 4 bases from V and 0 bases from J, leaving 9 bases between. CDR1 is SNHLY, CDR2 FYNNEI, per germline. CDR3 size: 15 residues. The CDR3 is CASSVRLATNEKLFF. The CDR3, as DNA: TGTGCCAGCAGTGTTCGACTAGCAACTAATGAAAAACTGTTTTTT.

The chain couples TRBV4-2 to TRBJ1-2; TRBD1 matches at 7 bases. Germline CDR1 LGHNA, CDR2 YNFKEQ. This CDR3 region has 15 residues. Trimming cost V 1 base and J 4 bases; bases outside gene matches: 6. The CDR3 nucleotides read TGTGCCAGCAGCCAAGTCGGACAGGAGATCTATGGCTACACCTTC. As protein: CASSQVGQEIYGYTF.

On this clone: Other DNA sequences in this specimen translate into the identical CDR3. The chain is built from TRBV6-1 and TRBJ1-2; D uncertain. Looked up from germline, CDR1 is MNHNS and CDR2 is SASEGT. The CDR3 totals 12 residues. V was trimmed by 2 bases and J by 4 bases, leaving 5 bases between them. The CDR3 coding sequence is TGTGCCAGCAGTGAACAGGTCTATGGCTACACCTTC. Translating gives CASSEQVYGYTF.

The chain carries TRBV7-6 and TRBJ2-7, with unresolved D. In germline, CDR1 is SGHVS, CDR2 FNYEAQ. The V gene lost 5 bases and the J gene lost 3 bases, with 8 bases spanning the gap. The CDR3 totals 12 residues. The CDR3 region is CASSPRGYEQYF. CDR3 bases: TGTGCCAGCAGCCCACGTGGCTACGAGCAGTACTTC.

In its sample, this clone was seen a few times. The chain joins TRBV5-1 to TRBJ2-7, with D perhaps assigned TRBD1 or TRBD2 (5 bases each). CDR1 and CDR2 (germline): SGHRS, YFSETQ. Trimming removed 5 bases at V and 0 bases at J, with 9 bases between. The CDR3 has 13 residues. For the CDR3, the DNA is TGCGCCAGCAGGGCAGGGAGCTCCTACGAGCAGTACTTC. As protein: CASRAGSSYEQYF.

The chain couples TRBV19 to TRBJ1-2; 7 bases align to TRBD1. This CDR3 comprises 16 residues. The ends lost 7 bases at V and 3 bases at J; junction bases unmatched: 14. Germline assignment: CDR1 LNHDA and CDR2 SQIVND (reference sequence). The CDR3 spells CASKGTAIEVDYGYTF. Here the CDR3 DNA reads TGTGCCAGTAAAGGGACAGCGATAGAGGTTGACTATGGCTACACCTTC.

The gene calls are TRBV4-1 and TRBJ1-1; unclear D gene. Trimming removed 0 bases at V and 4 bases at J, with 12 bases between. The CDR3 is 15 amino acids. Germline CDR1 is MGHRA and CDR2 is YSYEKL. The DNA of the CDR3 is TGCGCCAGCAGCCAAGATCCTGGGCGAGGCACTGAAGCTTTCTTT. It translates to CASSQDPGRGTEAFF.

The CDR3 is CASSSGQDYGYTF. DNA of the CDR3: TGTGCCAGCAGTTCCGGACAGGACTATGGCTACACCTTC. The chain uses TRBV28 and TRBJ1-2, with 7 bases matching TRBD1. After removal of 4 bases from V and 3 bases from J, the junction contained 2 bases not matched to a gene. CDR1 is MDHEN, CDR2 SYDVKM, per germline. The CDR3 extends over 13 amino acids.

The chain links TRBV30 to TRBJ1-2; 7 bases line up with TRBD1. Germline V gives CDR1 GTSNPN, CDR2 SVGIG (reference sequence). J lost 8 bases, V lost 0 bases, and 3 bases had no gene match. The CDR3 covers 12 residues. The CDR3 spells CAWSVLGGGYTF. In DNA, the CDR3 is TGTGCCTGGAGTGTTCTAGGGGGCGGCTACACCTTC.

The gene calls are TRBV28 and TRBJ1-2; 7 nucleotides match TRBD1. CDR3 length: 13 amino acids. Germline V CDR1 and CDR2: MDHEN, SYDVKM. V lost 4 bases, J lost 4 bases, and 3 bases stayed unmatched. CDR3 protein: CASSSTGFYGYTF. The CDR3 DNA is TGTGCCAGCAGTTCGACAGGGTTCTATGGCTACACCTTC.

This clone was found once. The chain couples TRBV28 to TRBJ1-4; TRBD1 is a possible D gene (6 bases). V was cut by 6 bases and J by 6 bases, with 14 bases left in between. Germline loops: CDR1 MDHEN, CDR2 SYDVKM. This CDR3 has 14 amino acids. Written as DNA, the CDR3 is TGTGCCAGCAGCTCCCAGGGGAGGGATGAAAAACTGTTTTTT. This translates into CASSSQGRDEKLFF.

V usage is TRBV6-5 and J usage is TRBJ2-7; D may be TRBD1 or TRBD2 (5 bases each). The V gene's germline CDR1 is MNHEY and CDR2 SVGAGI. The CDR3 sequence is 13 residues long. V lost 6 bases and J 4 bases, leaving 13 bases between the germline ends. CDR3 sequence (DNA): TGTGCCAGCAGCCGGGACCTGGGATACGAGCAGTACTTC. The encoded protein is CASSRDLGYEQYF.

J is TRBJ2-2 and V is TRBV7-3; the match to TRBD1 covers 9 bases. The trim removed 4 bases at V and 0 bases at J, leaving 6 bases unmatched. Germline V gene sequence: CDR1 SGHTA, CDR2 FQGTGA. The CDR3 covers 17 residues. For the CDR3, the DNA is TGTGCCAGCAGCTACACAGGGGGCGGCACGAACACCGGGGAGCTGTTTTTT. Its protein is CASSYTGGGTNTGELFF.

The table lists this clone with a few counts. The chain carries TRBV5-6 and TRBJ2-5; no firm D call. Germline CDR1 and CDR2: SGHDT and YYEEEE. This CDR3 has 13 residues. Trimming cost V 1 base and J 3 bases, with 7 bases left between them. The CDR3, as DNA: TGTGCCAGCAGCTTGCCCGGAAAAGAGACCCAGTACTTC. Translating gives CASSLPGKETQYF.

The chain couples TRBV10-1 to TRBJ2-1; D is perhaps TRBD1 (5 bases). The V gene's germline CDR1 is WNHNN and CDR2 SYGVQD (reference sequence). The CDR3 consists of 18 residues. V was pared by 2 bases and J by 4 bases, with 21 bases between. CDR3 amino acids: CASSEGIRGRFGYNEQFF. The DNA for the CDR3 is TGCGCCAGCAGTGAGGGGATAAGGGGAAGGTTTGGATACAATGAGCAGTTCTTC.

V and J are TRBV6-2 or TRBV6-3 and TRBJ2-2; 9 bases match TRBD1. V was clipped by 6 bases and J by 6 bases; unmatched bases: 8. There are 15 residues in the CDR3. CDR1 MNHEY and CDR2 SVGEGT come from the germline V gene. The CDR3 spells CASSHGGQGSGELFF. CDR3 sequence (DNA): TGTGCCAGCAGCCACGGGGGACAGGGTTCCGGGGAGCTGTTTTTT.

This clone occurred once. The V gene is TRBV19, the J gene TRBJ1-5, with D uncertain. V was shortened by 7 bases and J by 2 bases, with 12 bases between the two germline ends. The CDR3 runs to 14 residues. CDR1 LNHDA and CDR2 SQIVND come from the germline V gene (reference sequence). This CDR3 reads CASTHGLGNQPQHF. CDR3 bases: TGTGCCAGTACCCACGGGCTTGGCAATCAGCCCCAGCATTTT.

This clone has a handful of counts. The rearrangement links TRBV7-6 to TRBJ2-2; D is unclear. Looked up from germline, CDR1 is SGHVS and CDR2 is FNYEAQ. V lost 6 bases, J lost 2 bases, and 10 bases lay in between. CDR3 length equals 14 residues. The CDR3 loop is CASRDGGNTGELFF. CDR3 nucleotide sequence: TGTGCCAGCAGAGATGGCGGAAACACCGGGGAGCTGTTTTTT.